The T cell receptor (beta chain) under discussion was sequenced for a study of blood T cell repertoires in COVID-19 (dated by TCRdb to 2020 to 2022). Notes on the research overall: The collaborator samples originated in the United States, Italy and Spain and spanned the acute and convalescent phases of COVID-19. The material from the prospective study consisted of cDNA or gDNA derived from T cells, B-cell-depleted T cells, or PBMCs. The sample metadata nearly always contained a de-identified subject ID, COVID-19 status, age in years and sex. The dataset comprised deeply sampled blood TCRbeta repertoires from subjects exposed to, actively infected with, or recovered from COVID-19. A freely available public database, intended as a resource for researchers studying the immune response to SARS-CoV-2, is where the repertoires were released. Where available, HLA class I and class II types were taken from metadata supplied by the sample provider and were not determined by assay-based typing. Samples were obtained from the ongoing ImmuneRACE study (first 160 participants) and from 1,254 subjects provided by 6 global collaborators.

TCRbeta CDR3 regions were amplified from genomic DNA by means of the immunoSEQ Assay, a bias-controlled multiplex PCR. For the original study's pipeline: Nucleated cell counts per sample were estimated from amplification of reference gene primers within the assay. To quantify the absolute abundance of each unique TCRbeta CDR3 rearrangement, sequence reads were collapsed and filtered. For each sample, productive Simpson clonality was calculated as the square root of Simpson's diversity index across productive rearrangements. TCRdb limited this immuneACCESS table to in-frame rearrangements with V and J called. A share of clones is missing; checked studies link under half to unresolved V genes, and the rest is unexplained. V, J and clone size derive from that table, while D and trimming were established from the DNA sequence. This sample gives more than 95,000 clones in total; roughly 90% of them show up just once. The ten top clones hold approximately 1% of the sample.

Broader findings and caveats from the paper: The amount of clinical and demographic metadata varied by source and participant and was provided uncurated.

The junction shows trimming of 2 bases on V and 4 bases on J, and the gene matches do not reach 7 bases of it. Measured from the cysteine to the phenylalanine, the CDR3 is 16 residues long. Only CDR3 DNA remains: 48 bases, in frame from the first base. The germline V gene (reference sequence) yields SGHKS for CDR1 and YYEKEE for CDR2. The collaborating institutions used their own protocols to collect whole blood in K2EDTA tubes. For TCRbeta analysis, collaborators shipped samples as frozen whole blood, isolated PBMCs, or DNA extracted from either of those sample types. Concerning this clone: Its binding antigen is unknown. No base quality values were provided; no much bigger clone lies one nucleotide off.

Sequenced input: peripheral blood. The TCR was taken from a woman over 75 with acute or convalescent COVID-19. Recombination joined TRBV5-5 with TRBJ1-4, with 8 junctional bases fitting TRBD1. The nucleotide sequence is TGTGCCAGCAGCTTCCGGACAGGGCGGGGTAATGAAAAACTGTTTTTT. This encodes CASSFRTGRGNEKLFF.